This T cell receptor (beta chain) was documented in a study of T-cell reconstitution after alpha-beta-depleted transplantation in children. The CDR3 runs to 15 residues. V lost 3 bases, J lost 6 bases, and 7 bases stayed unmatched. From germline, CDR1 is MNHEY and CDR2 SMNVEV (reference sequence). Unique molecular identifiers were incorporated into the prepared TCRbeta library. One entry per CDR3 protein, called by TCRdb with MiXCR from the PCR reads. The sample yields about 110,000 distinct CDR3 sequences, about 6% seen once. Study-level points and caveats: Among T cells one year after transplant, newly produced cells accounted for most counts and diversity.

This clonotype was seen a few times. As yet, its antigen is unknown. The source material was PBMCs, mostly from graft donor cells, sampled 360 days after TCRalphabeta/CD19-depleted stem cell transplant. The sequence was collected from a male patient between 2 and 15 years old who had a stem cell transplant for acute lymphoblastic leukemia, so the T cells may come from the graft donor. The V call is TRBV27, the J call TRBJ2-7; 11 positions match TRBD2. The CDR3 spells CASSLGLAATREQYF. In DNA, the CDR3 is TGTGCCAGCAGTTTGGGACTAGCGGCCACCCGCGAGCAGTACTTC.